The 14 T cell receptor beta chains given below trace back to one sample, sequenced in a study of CD8 T cells in Susac syndrome. The RNA input was 0.5 to 1 ug, and it was reverse transcribed with random hexamers. TCRdb used MiXCR to reprocess the immunoSEQ multiplex PCR reads, holding one entry per CDR3 protein. The sample carries approximately 150,000 distinct CDR3 sequences, approximately 93% recorded once. Sample: CD4+ T cells from PBMCs. The receptor source for this set is a human donor in good health.

The J gene is TRBJ2-7, the V gene TRBV27; no definite D call. V was clipped by 10 bases and J by 4 bases, with 11 bases between them. The CDR3 covers 11 residues. Germline V CDR1 and CDR2: MNHEY, SMNVEV (reference sequence). The CDR3 sequence is CATREAYEQYF. The CDR3 region has the DNA TGTGCCACCCGAGAGGCTTACGAGCAGTACTTC.

The CDR3 is CASSALTGAEYEQYF. The CDR3 DNA is TGTGCCAGCAGTGCCCTGACAGGGGCGGAATACGAGCAGTACTTC. V usage is TRBV6-1 and J usage is TRBJ2-7, with 8 bases that match TRBD1. The CDR3 has 15 residues. The V gene end was trimmed by 4 bases and the J gene end by 4 bases; junction bases not matched to a gene: 9. The V gene's germline CDR1 is MNHNS and CDR2 SASEGT.

The chain carries TRBV6-5 and TRBJ2-7; D gene unclear. Trimming pared 6 bases from V and 0 bases from J, leaving 3 bases between. Germline CDR1 and CDR2: MNHEY and SVGAGI. This CDR3 contains 11 residues. CDR3 in DNA: TGTGCCAGCAGGGTCTCCTACGAGCAGTACTTC. Residues: CASRVSYEQYF.

V usage is TRBV18 and J usage is TRBJ2-5; D is unresolved. The CDR3 spans 12 residues. Germline V CDR1 and CDR2: KGHSH, LQKENI. The V and J ends lost 2 bases and 5 bases respectively, with 6 bases between them. The DNA of the CDR3 is TGTGCCAGCTCACCATCATCGGAGACCCAGTACTTC. This gives the protein CASSPSSETQYF.

The chain has TRBV5-1 and TRBJ2-7; 8 bases agree with TRBD1. The ends lost 4 bases at V and 2 bases at J; junction bases unmatched: 5. This CDR3 comprises 14 residues. The germline CDR1 and CDR2 sequences are SGHRS and YFSETQ. The CDR3 reads CASSVDRAPYEQYF. Written as DNA, the CDR3 is TGCGCCAGCAGCGTGGACAGGGCGCCCTACGAGCAGTACTTC.

This clonotype was detected once. This sequence joins TRBV27 and TRBJ2-1, with 11 bases that match TRBD2. This CDR3 comprises 15 residues. Germline CDR1 reads MNHEY; CDR2 reads SMNVEV (reference sequence). Trimming took 3 bases from V and 7 from J; bases not matched to a gene: 5. CDR3 in amino acids: CASSFKASGRNEQFF. CDR3 nucleotides: TGTGCCAGCAGTTTCAAGGCTAGCGGGAGGAATGAGCAGTTCTTC.

This clonotype has just one count. The chain recombines TRBV27 with TRBJ1-1; D is ambiguous. Germline assignment: CDR1 MNHEY and CDR2 SMNVEV (reference sequence). With 6 bases removed from V and 7 bases from J, the gap between germline ends came to 15 bases. This CDR3 spans 13 amino acids. The CDR3 spells CASRLPISGEAFF. CDR3 nucleotides: TGTGCCAGCAGGCTCCCCATAAGCGGTGAAGCTTTCTTT.

The chain couples TRBV6-1 to TRBJ2-3; 7 bases align to TRBD2. The junction had 13 bases not matched to a gene; V was cut back by 4 bases and J by 6 bases. This CDR3 has 16 amino acids. Germline values: CDR1 MNHNS, CDR2 SASEGT. The CDR3: CASSGAVGREWDTQYF. In nucleotides, the CDR3 is TGTGCCAGCAGTGGGGCGGTTGGGCGGGAGTGGGATACGCAGTATTTT.

The rearrangement joins TRBV4-2 to TRBJ1-2; the match to TRBD1 covers 7 bases. The CDR3 spans 15 residues. Germline loops: CDR1 LGHNA, CDR2 YNFKEQ. Trimming cost V 4 bases and J 1 base; bases outside gene matches: 6. The CDR3 nucleotides read TGTGCCAGCAGCCGCTCGACAGGGTTTAACTATGGCTACACCTTC. Residues: CASSRSTGFNYGYTF.

The rearrangement joins TRBV7-2 to TRBJ2-5; D might be TRBD2 (6 bases). V dropped 5 bases and J dropped 3 bases, with 13 bases sitting between them. CDR1 and CDR2 from the germline V gene are SGHTA and FQGNSA. The CDR3 has 14 residues. CDR3 amino acids: CASSPTLAKETQYF. CDR3 nucleotides: TGTGCCAGCAGCCCTACTCTAGCGAAAGAGACCCAGTACTTC.

V gene TRBV18 combines with J gene TRBJ1-2; D unresolved. Germline CDR1 is KGHSH and CDR2 is LQKENI. The CDR3 totals 12 residues. V lost 2 bases to trimming and J lost 8 bases, with 9 bases between them. CDR3 bases: TGTGCCAGCTCACCAAACCCGAACGGCTACACCTTC. Translated, it gives CASSPNPNGYTF.

The rearrangement joins TRBV3-1 to TRBJ2-1, with TRBD2 matching 8 bases. The V gene end was trimmed by 1 base and the J gene end by 8 bases; junction bases not matched to a gene: 4. The CDR3 consists of 14 residues. Germline V gene sequence: CDR1 LGHDT, CDR2 YNNKEL (reference sequence). In DNA form, the CDR3 reads TGTGCCAGCAGCCAAGGAAGCGGGAGTGATGAGCAGTTCTTC. It codes for CASSQGSGSDEQFF.

CDR3 coding DNA: TGTGCCAGCAGACTGACCTCAGGGGGCCGCACAGATACGCAGTATTTT. Translation gives CASRLTSGGRTDTQYF. The rearrangement joins TRBV27 to TRBJ2-3; TRBD1 matches at 8 bases. The trim removed 6 bases at V and 1 base at J, leaving 9 bases unmatched. Looked up from germline, CDR1 is MNHEY and CDR2 is SMNVEV (reference sequence). The CDR3 is made up of 16 amino acids.

The rearrangement uses TRBV15 and TRBJ2-3; D is uncertain. In germline, CDR1 is LNHNV, CDR2 YYDKDF (reference sequence). This CDR3 has 14 amino acids. V dropped 0 bases and J dropped 6 bases, with 10 bases sitting between them. The CDR3, as DNA: TGTGCCACCAGCAGAGATAGAGCTTTGGATACGCAGTATTTT. Translating gives CATSRDRALDTQYF.